Listed below are T cell receptor beta chains from one sample, sequenced in a study of T cell repertoires in cytomegalovirus infection. Each CDR3 protein is one row after TCRdb ran MiXCR on the reads. Altogether almost 550,000 distinct CDR3 sequences are present, 16% being singletons, with the ten largest covering about 24%. What was sequenced was CD8+ T cells from PBMCs. These receptors were taken from a human donor in good health (CMV status not recorded). Some clones in this sample may be carry-over from other donors' samples. CDR3s include the opening cysteine and the closing phenylalanine or tryptophan. Fields, in order: J gene, V gene, D gene, clone size, CDR3 DNA, CDR3 protein. D genes are given only for firm matches. For some rows the clone size is stated as once, few or many, or as a class when expanded; others skip it.

J gene: TRBJ2-3
V gene: TRBV15
D gene: TRBD2
clone size: few
CDR3 DNA: TGTGCCACCAGCAGAGATCTCGGACTAGCGGAACTCACAGATACGCAGTATTTT
CDR3 protein: CATSRDLGLAELTDTQYF

J gene: TRBJ2-3
V gene: TRBV6-2/TRBV6-3
D gene: -
clone size: few
CDR3 DNA: TGTGCCAGCAGTTACTCCGGGACGGTGGGCACAGATACGCAGTATTTT
CDR3 protein: CASSYSGTVGTDTQYF

J gene: TRBJ2-5
V gene: TRBV7-2
D gene: TRBD2
clone size: many
CDR3 DNA: TGTGCCAGCAGCTCCCCGGGACTAGCGGGGAGTTGGGAAGAGACCCAGTACTTC
CDR3 protein: CASSSPGLAGSWEETQYF

J gene: TRBJ2-7
V gene: TRBV27
D gene: -
clone size: many
CDR3 DNA: TGTGCCAGCAGTTTATCTGGTCAGGGGGGCGAGCAGTACTTC
CDR3 protein: CASSLSGQGGEQYF

J gene: TRBJ2-3
V gene: TRBV4-1
D gene: -
clone size: many
CDR3 DNA: TGCGCCAGCAGCCCCCCTCGAGCAGATACGCAGTATTTT
CDR3 protein: CASSPPRADTQYF

J gene: TRBJ2-1
V gene: TRBV27
D gene: TRBD2
clone size: -
CDR3 DNA: TGTGCCAGCAGGACTAGCGGGAGGAGCAATGAGCAGTTCTTC
CDR3 protein: CASRTSGRSNEQFF

J gene: TRBJ2-4
V gene: TRBV13
D gene: -
clone size: -
CDR3 DNA: TGTGCCAGCAGCTTTCTTGGGGGCGTTGCCGATTCCATTCAGTACTTC
CDR3 protein: CASSFLGGVADSIQYF

J gene: TRBJ2-5
V gene: TRBV27
D gene: -
clone size: few
CDR3 DNA: TGTGCCAGCAGTCAGACAGGTATTCAAGAGACCCAGTACTTC
CDR3 protein: CASSQTGIQETQYF

J gene: TRBJ2-1
V gene: TRBV6-5
D gene: TRBD2
clone size: few
CDR3 DNA: TGTGCCAGCAGTTCCCCCGGTAGCGGGAGTGTCTACAATGAGCAGTTCTTC
CDR3 protein: CASSSPGSGSVYNEQFF

J gene: TRBJ2-7
V gene: TRBV6-6
D gene: TRBD1
clone size: -
CDR3 DNA: TGTGCCTCCCGGGACAGGGGTAGCGAGCAGTACTTC
CDR3 protein: CASRDRGSEQYF

J gene: TRBJ2-2
V gene: TRBV5-1
D gene: -
clone size: few
CDR3 DNA: TGCGCCAGCAGCCCGGACCGGGACGTCACCGGGGAGCTGTTTTTT
CDR3 protein: CASSPDRDVTGELFF

J gene: TRBJ2-3
V gene: TRBV5-1
D gene: -
clone size: -
CDR3 DNA: TGCGCCAGCAGCTTGTTCGGGCCGAACACAGATACGCAGTATTTT
CDR3 protein: CASSLFGPNTDTQYF

J gene: TRBJ1-5
V gene: TRBV7-8
D gene: -
clone size: few
CDR3 DNA: TGTGCCAGCAGCTTAGTAAAGGGGAGGAATCAGCCCCAGCATTTT
CDR3 protein: CASSLVKGRNQPQHF

J gene: TRBJ2-4
V gene: TRBV6-6
D gene: -
clone size: few
CDR3 DNA: TGTGCCAGCAGTTCACTAGTGAACATTCAGTACTTC
CDR3 protein: CASSSLVNIQYF

J gene: TRBJ2-1
V gene: TRBV27
D gene: -
clone size: many
CDR3 DNA: TGTGCCAGCACCTTAGACGGACACAATGAGCAGTTCTTC
CDR3 protein: CASTLDGHNEQFF

J gene: TRBJ2-6
V gene: TRBV12-3/TRBV12-4
D gene: -
clone size: many
CDR3 DNA: TGTGCCAGCAGTCAAAGCTCTGGGGCCAACGTCCTGACTTTC
CDR3 protein: CASSQSSGANVLTF

J gene: TRBJ1-4
V gene: TRBV11-2
D gene: TRBD1
clone size: few
CDR3 DNA: TGTGCCAGCAGCTTAGATAGGACAGGGGCTGAAAAACTGTTTTTT
CDR3 protein: CASSLDRTGAEKLFF

J gene: TRBJ1-6
V gene: TRBV4-1
D gene: -
clone size: many
CDR3 DNA: TGCGCCAGCAGCCAAGTAAGGGGAGATCTGCGACCCCTCCACTTT
CDR3 protein: CASSQVRGDLRPLHF

J gene: TRBJ2-7
V gene: TRBV29-1
D gene: -
clone size: many
CDR3 DNA: TGCAGCGTTGAAGGAGGGCGAAACGAGCAGTACTTC
CDR3 protein: CSVEGGRNEQYF

J gene: TRBJ1-1
V gene: TRBV9
D gene: -
clone size: -
CDR3 DNA: TGTGCCAGCAGGGGGGGGCAAACTGAAGCTTTCTTT
CDR3 protein: CASRGGQTEAFF

J gene: TRBJ2-2
V gene: TRBV11-3
D gene: TRBD2
clone size: many
CDR3 DNA: TGTGCCAGCAGCTCGTACCGGACTAGCGGGGATACCGGGGAGCTGTTTTTT
CDR3 protein: CASSSYRTSGDTGELFF

J gene: TRBJ2-3
V gene: TRBV20-1
D gene: -
clone size: few
CDR3 DNA: TGCAGTGCTAGAGATCGAGGCCCTGGGGCAGATACGCAGTATTTT
CDR3 protein: CSARDRGPGADTQYF

J gene: TRBJ1-6
V gene: TRBV3-1
D gene: TRBD1
clone size: -
CDR3 DNA: TGTGCCAGCAGCCTTGCCGGGGACAGGAGAACACCCCTCCACTTT
CDR3 protein: CASSLAGDRRTPLHF

J gene: TRBJ2-7
V gene: TRBV20-1
D gene: TRBD1
clone size: few
CDR3 DNA: TGCAGTGCCCAGGGGGCGGGGTGGCCCCCTAGGTACGAGCAGTACTTC
CDR3 protein: CSAQGAGWPPRYEQYF

J gene: TRBJ1-2
V gene: TRBV12-3/TRBV12-4
D gene: -
clone size: many
CDR3 DNA: TGTGCCAGCAGTACCCCAGGACCATTCCGTTCCTTC
CDR3 protein: CASSTPGPFRSF

J gene: TRBJ1-5
V gene: TRBV29-1
D gene: -
clone size: -
CDR3 DNA: TGCAGCGTTCGATACGGGGACCAGCCCCAGCATTTT
CDR3 protein: CSVRYGDQPQHF

J gene: TRBJ2-1
V gene: TRBV7-8
D gene: -
clone size: many
CDR3 DNA: TGTGCCAGCAGCCCTCGACCTTACTACAATGAGCAGTTCTTC
CDR3 protein: CASSPRPYYNEQFF

J gene: TRBJ1-4
V gene: TRBV7-8
D gene: -
clone size: many
CDR3 DNA: TGTGCCAGCAGCTTAGTGGGTCCGGGGGGGGCGGGTGAAAAACTGTTTTTT
CDR3 protein: CASSLVGPGGAGEKLFF

J gene: TRBJ2-1
V gene: TRBV11-2
D gene: -
clone size: once
CDR3 DNA: TGTGCCAGCAGCTTTGGGCTTGACGACAATGAGCAGTTCTTC
CDR3 protein: CASSFGLDDNEQFF

J gene: TRBJ2-1
V gene: TRBV7-3
D gene: TRBD2
clone size: -
CDR3 DNA: TGCTCCAGCAGCTTCTCGACTAGCGGGGGGGGTTACAATGAGCAGTTCTTC
CDR3 protein: CSSSFSTSGGGYNEQFF

J gene: TRBJ2-7
V gene: TRBV19
D gene: -
clone size: many
CDR3 DNA: TGTGCCAGTAGTATGACGCGAAATTTCTCCTACGAGCAGTACTTC
CDR3 protein: CASSMTRNFSYEQYF

J gene: TRBJ2-3
V gene: TRBV5-1
D gene: -
clone size: few
CDR3 DNA: TGCGCCAGCAGCTTGGTTAGTCCGGCAGGGAGGTCAGATACGCAGTATTTT
CDR3 protein: CASSLVSPAGRSDTQYF

J gene: TRBJ1-2
V gene: TRBV12-5
D gene: TRBD1
clone size: many
CDR3 DNA: TGTGCTAGTGGTTTGGTGGGACAGGGGGATCCCTCTAACTATGGCTACACCTTC
CDR3 protein: CASGLVGQGDPSNYGYTF

J gene: TRBJ2-1
V gene: TRBV25-1
D gene: TRBD1
clone size: -
CDR3 DNA: TGTGCCAGCAGCTGGGACAGACTTAATTTC
CDR3 protein: CASSWDRLNF

J gene: TRBJ2-3
V gene: TRBV6-5
D gene: -
clone size: -
CDR3 DNA: TGTGCCAGCAGTCAACAGGGCGATAGGCATCAGCCCCAGTATTTT
CDR3 protein: CASSQQGDRHQPQYF

J gene: TRBJ2-2
V gene: TRBV20-1
D gene: TRBD2
clone size: few
CDR3 DNA: TGCAGTGCTAGAGATATGGCGGGGGGGCCGGACGGGGAGCTGTTTTTT
CDR3 protein: CSARDMAGGPDGELFF